The 24 T cell receptor beta chains below come from one sample, sequenced in a study of cytomegalovirus exposure and HLA in healthy donors. The primer mix had 60 Vbeta and 13 Jbeta primers. TCRdb's copy holds only in-frame clones and misses some; the assay was immunoSEQ multiplex PCR. The table shows about 130,000 clones, with 60% to 80% occurring only once. The material sequenced was PBMCs. These receptors originate from an older woman in good health and CMV-seropositive.

With regard to this clone: Compared with germline, one end of the junction differs, possibly owing to a read error. This chain joins TRBV7-9 and TRBJ1-1; no clear D. Germline assignment: CDR1 SEHNR and CDR2 FQNEAQ (reference sequence). The CDR3 contains 13 residues. DNA of the CDR3: TGTTCCAGCAGCCTCCCTACGGGTCTTGAAGCTTTCTTT. Translating gives CSSSLPTGLEAFF.

The chain is built from TRBV5-1 and TRBJ2-7, with 7 bases matching TRBD1. The CDR3 runs 16 residues. The germline CDR1 and CDR2 sequences are SGHRS and YFSETQ. V shed 4 bases, J shed 4 bases, and the junction held 14 bases outside the gene matches. CDR3 nucleotides: TGCGCCAGCAGCCTAACCCCCCGGGGACAGTTTTACGAGCAGTACTTC. Its translation is CASSLTPRGQFYEQYF.

The CDR3, as DNA: TGTGCCAGCAGCTCAGGGGTTGACGGCTACACCTTC. Protein product: CASSSGVDGYTF. The genes are TRBV7-3 and TRBJ1-2; TRBD1 might be the D (6 bases). The V end was cut by 4 bases, the J end by 8 bases, with 11 bases between. The CDR3 is 12 residues long. Germline CDR1 SGHTA, CDR2 FQGTGA. The variable domain in full, with the rest retrieved from reference TRBV7-3 and TRBJ1-2, is GAGVSQTPSNKVTEKGKYVELRCDPISGHTALYWYRQSLGQGPEFLIYFQGTGAADDSGLPNDRFFAVRPEGSVSTLKIQRTERGDSAVYLCASSSGVDGYTFGSGTRLTVV.

The chain recombines TRBV29-1 with TRBJ1-1; D possibly corresponds to TRBD1 (5 bases). Germline V gene sequence: CDR1 SQVTM, CDR2 ANQGSEA. The ends were cut back, 2 bases at V and 4 bases at J, with 11 bases in the middle. The CDR3 is 13 amino acids. CDR3 DNA: TGCAGCGTTGAACAGGGCTATGGCACTGAAGCTTTCTTT. This codes for CSVEQGYGTEAFF. Full variable domain (outside the CDR3, taken from reference TRBV29-1 and TRBJ1-1): SAVISQKPSRDICQRGTSLTIQCQVDSQVTMMFWYRQQPGQSLTLIATANQGSEATYESGFVIDKFPISRPNLTFSTLTVSNMSPEDSSIYLCSVEQGYGTEAFFGQGTRLTVV.

The chain uses TRBV29-1 and TRBJ2-5; 10 positions match TRBD1. TRBJ2-7 explains the end of the DNA better; the J call may be wrong. Germline CDR1 and CDR2: SQVTM and ANQGSEA. This CDR3 is 12 amino acids long. CDR3 residues: CSVRTGGNEQYF. The CDR3 DNA is TGCAGCGTAAGGACAGGGGGGAACGAGCAGTACTTC.

The J gene is TRBJ1-2, the V gene TRBV7-2, with D perhaps TRBD1 (5 bases). The CDR3 is 19 amino acids. The V gene's germline CDR1 is SGHTA and CDR2 FQGNSA. Trimming pared 1 base from V and 4 bases from J, leaving 25 bases between. CDR3 in DNA: TGTGCCAGCAGCTTAGGGTGGGGGGATACCAAAGGAGTTACCTATGGCTACACCTTC. This gives the protein CASSLGWGDTKGVTYGYTF.

The rearrangement uses TRBV6-4 and TRBJ2-2, with TRBD2 matching over 10 bases. Germline CDR1 reads MRHNA; CDR2 reads SNTAGT. This CDR3 is built from 15 residues. Trimming cost V 5 bases and J 4 bases; bases outside gene matches: 4. The CDR3 reads CASSPTSGITGELFF. CDR3 sequence (DNA): TGTGCCAGCAGTCCCACTAGCGGGATCACCGGGGAGCTGTTTTTT.

J is TRBJ1-1 and V is TRBV7-8; 9 bases match TRBD1. The V and J ends lost 6 bases and 4 bases, in that order; junction bases with no gene match: 6. The germline gives CDR1 SGHVS, CDR2 FQNEAQ. The CDR3 totals 14 residues. DNA for the CDR3: TGTGCCAGCAGGCGTACAGGGGGCGTCACTGAAGCTTTCTTT. This codes for CASRRTGGVTEAFF.

Only a few counts were recorded for this clone. One junction end disagrees with the germline gene, perhaps due to a read error. The gene calls are TRBV2 and TRBJ1-1; no reliable D call. This CDR3 comprises 12 residues. The V gene's germline CDR1 is SNHLY and CDR2 FYNNEI. CDR3 in amino acids: CAGSHGNTEAFF. As DNA, the CDR3 is TGTGCCGGCAGTCACGGGAACACTGAAGCTTTCTTT.

V and J are TRBV4-2 and TRBJ2-3; D uncertain. CDR3 length: 16 amino acids. Germline CDR1 LGHNA, CDR2 YNFKEQ. Trimming cost V 0 bases and J 6 bases, with 16 bases left between them. The CDR3 protein is CASSQDLHGVGDTQYF. CDR3 nucleotides: TGTGCCAGCAGCCAAGATCTCCATGGTGTGGGCGATACGCAGTATTTT.

The chain joins TRBV27 to TRBJ1-1; a weak D match, TRBD1 (5 bases). This CDR3 is built from 16 residues. Trimming pared 5 bases from V and 3 bases from J, leaving 19 bases between. Looked up from germline, CDR1 is MNHEY and CDR2 is SMNVEV (reference sequence). The CDR3 here is CASSTYPLGRDTEAFF. The DNA of the CDR3 is TGTGCCAGCAGTACCTACCCCCTGGGGCGCGACACTGAAGCTTTCTTT.

V usage is TRBV5-1 and J usage is TRBJ1-4; 9 nucleotides match TRBD1. Germline V gene lookup returns CDR1 SGHRS and CDR2 YFSETQ. There are 15 residues in the CDR3. J lost 9 bases, V lost 2 bases, and 8 bases had no gene match. The CDR3 sequence is CASSLQGARVQKLFF. The CDR3 DNA reads TGCGCCAGCAGCTTACAGGGGGCCCGGGTCCAAAAACTGTTTTTT.

The chain combines TRBV9 with TRBJ2-1; 10 positions match TRBD2. Trimming removed 4 bases from V and 5 bases from J; junction bases left unmatched: 15. The CDR3 loop spans 18 amino acids. The germline V gene has CDR1 SGDLS and CDR2 YYNGEE. The DNA of the CDR3 is TGTGCCAGCAGCCCGAGACCCTCACTAGCGGGGCCAGACAATGAGCAGTTCTTC. Its protein is CASSPRPSLAGPDNEQFF.

The chain recombines TRBV19 with TRBJ2-7; 9 bases agree with TRBD1. Looked up from germline, CDR1 is LNHDA and CDR2 is SQIVND (reference sequence). This CDR3 is built from 14 residues. J was trimmed by 5 bases and V by 4 bases; bases with no gene match: 6. This CDR3 is CASSTPDRGHEQYF. CDR3 nucleotide sequence: TGTGCCAGTAGTACCCCGGACAGGGGCCACGAGCAGTACTTC.

V is TRBV11-2 and J is TRBJ1-4, with TRBD1 identical over 9 bases. Germline trimming cut 6 bases from V and 8 bases from J; bases unmatched to any gene: 7. CDR3 length equals 14 residues. Germline V CDR1 and CDR2: SGHAT, FQNNGV. CDR3 nucleotide sequence: TGTGCCAGCAGTCACAGGGGGCGCCAAGAAAAACTGTTTTTT. Translating gives CASSHRGRQEKLFF.

The chain couples TRBV20-1 to TRBJ1-6; no clear D gene. The CDR3 sequence is 10 residues long. Germline lookup yields CDR1 DFQATT and CDR2 SNEGSKA (reference sequence). V was clipped by 7 bases and J by 10 bases, with 8 bases between them. CDR3 nucleotide sequence: TGCAGTGTCAACAGCTCACCCCTCCACTTT. This encodes CSVNSSPLHF.

The J gene is TRBJ2-7, the V gene TRBV5-6, with 7 bases that match TRBD1. From germline, CDR1 is SGHDT and CDR2 YYEEEE. V lost 4 bases and J lost 6; bases outside the gene matches: 10. The CDR3 contains 14 residues. CDR3 sequence (DNA): TGTGCCAGCAGCGCGGCCGGACAGGTCACCGAGCAGTACTTC. This translates into CASSAAGQVTEQYF.

The gene calls are TRBV19 and TRBJ1-1; perhaps TRBD1 as D (5 bases). CDR1 LNHDA and CDR2 SQIVND come from the germline V gene (reference sequence). The CDR3 extends over 13 amino acids. Deletions cut 6 bases from V and 4 bases from J, with 12 bases between. CDR3 bases: TGTGCCAGTAGGGAGGGGCCGAGCACTGAAGCTTTCTTT. It translates to CASREGPSTEAFF.

The genes are TRBV6-1 and TRBJ1-6, with D unclear. Germline V gene data show CDR1 as MNHNS and CDR2 as SASEGT. Trimming stripped 7 bases from V and 7 bases from J, with 11 bases between. The CDR3 totals 13 residues. The DNA of the CDR3 is TGTGCCAGCACGGGGTTATACAATTCACCCCTCCACTTT. Its protein product is CASTGLYNSPLHF.

The chain couples TRBV5-4 to TRBJ1-1; tentative D call: TRBD1 (5 bases). Germline V gene lookup returns CDR1 SGHNT and CDR2 YYREEE (reference sequence). There are 15 residues in the CDR3. The ends were cut back, 0 bases at V and 4 bases at J, with 13 bases in the middle. The CDR3 sequence: CASSLGEGLSTEAFF. The CDR3 nucleotides read TGTGCCAGCAGCTTGGGGGAGGGGCTGAGCACTGAAGCTTTCTTT.

The V gene is TRBV5-4, the J gene TRBJ2-1; 7 nucleotides match TRBD1. The CDR3 is 14 residues long. Looked up from germline, CDR1 is SGHNT and CDR2 is YYREEE (reference sequence). V was clipped by 1 base and J by 6 bases; unmatched bases: 4. Here the CDR3 reads CASSLRDRANEQFF. The CDR3 nucleotides read TGTGCCAGCAGCTTGCGAGACAGGGCCAATGAGCAGTTCTTC.

This clone occurred a few times. The gene calls are TRBV7-9 and TRBJ2-7; D is unclear. The ends were cut back, 5 bases at V and 3 bases at J, with 11 bases in the middle. Germline V gene lookup returns CDR1 SEHNR and CDR2 FQNEAQ (reference sequence). The CDR3 is 13 residues long. In DNA, the CDR3 is TGTGCCAGCAGCCCAGAGGTCAGCTACGAGCAGTACTTC. Protein product: CASSPEVSYEQYF.

This clone was counted between two and nine times. V gene TRBV5-1 combines with J gene TRBJ1-5; possible D gene TRBD1, 5 bases. The V end lost 0 bases, the J end lost 4 bases, and 8 bases lay between the germline ends. This CDR3 comprises 14 residues. From germline, CDR1 is SGHRS and CDR2 YFSETQ. The CDR3 region is CASSLEGWNQPQHF. For the CDR3, the DNA is TGCGCCAGCAGCTTGGAGGGGTGGAATCAGCCCCAGCATTTT.

The chain employs TRBV15 and TRBJ2-7; D is perhaps TRBD2 (6 bases). V dropped 4 bases and J dropped 4 bases, with 11 bases sitting between them. Germline CDR1 reads LNHNV; CDR2 reads YYDKDF (reference sequence). The CDR3 runs to 13 residues. The CDR3, as DNA: TGTGCCACCAGCACCCTGGGGGGTTACGAGCAGTACTTC. Encoded protein: CATSTLGGYEQYF. Together with reference TRBV15 and TRBJ2-7, the CDR3 gives the full variable domain: DAMVIQNPRYQVTQFGKPVTLSCSQTLNHNVMYWYQQKSSQAPKLLFHYYDKDFNNEADTPDNFQSRRPNTSFCFLDIRSPGLGDTAMYLCATSTLGGYEQYFGPGTRLTVT.